The present TCR beta chain was sequenced within a study of T cell responses to AZD1222 COVID-19 vaccine. Assay: immunoSEQ multiplex PCR; the TCRdb copy retains only in-frame clones and omits some. The sample lists approximately 180,000 clones; about 90% were seen once. The receptor was isolated from an adult in good health. The input for sequencing was peripheral blood, taken on day 0 of AZD1222 vaccination.

The chain's CDR3 is CASSTGLAGGAYNEQFF. The DNA for the CDR3 is TGTGCCAGCAGCACCGGACTAGCGGGGGGGGCCTACAATGAGCAGTTCTTC. J is TRBJ2-1 and V is TRBV11-2, with 15 bases aligning to TRBD2. With V trimmed by 5 bases and J by 2 bases, 4 bases remained unmatched. Germline V gene data show CDR1 as SGHAT and CDR2 as FQNNGV. CDR3 size: 17 residues. Full variable domain (missing parts from reference TRBV11-2 and TRBJ2-1): EAGVAQSPRYKIIEKRQSVAFWCNPISGHATLYWYQQILGQGPKLLIQFQNNGVVDDSQLPKDRFSAERLKGVDSTLKIQPAKLEDSAVYLCASSTGLAGGAYNEQFFGPGTRLTVL.